This TCR beta chain originates from a study of early T cells in non-severe SARS-CoV-2 infection. The overall study: Sequenced material consisted of bulk RNA (from unsorted whole blood), and chains were unpaired. Regarding the study as a whole: Using VDJdb, the matching emphasized anti-spike CD8 responses while missing private and CD4 specificities.

Attachment of unique molecular identifiers to individual cDNA molecules was performed. TCRdb independently ran MiXCR on the 5' RACE reads; one entry per CDR3 protein. Of 25,000 or so distinct CDR3 sequences listed, about 5.5% are singletons. In its sample, this clonotype was seen many times. Its antigen is not known. A read error may account for a junction end that differs from germline. The source is an adult who was a healthcare worker with PCR-confirmed SARS-CoV-2 infection or an uninfected control (not recorded which). What was sequenced was whole blood.

Here the CDR3 DNA reads TGTGCTAGCAGCTTCTATCCGGCCCTGTACTCCCAAGAGACCCAGTACTTC. Its translation is CASSFYPALYSQETQYF. The chain uses TRBV7-7 and TRBJ2-5; D call uncertain. Germline CDR1 and CDR2: SSHAT and FNYEAQ (reference sequence). CDR3 length: 17 residues.